Below are 11 T cell receptor beta chains sequenced from a single sample in a study of beta chain features in type 1 diabetes (dated by TCRdb to between 2018 and 2020). Overall study outcomes, separate from this receptor: In all four CD4+ subsets, TCRB CDR3 length was moderately but significantly shorter in type 1 diabetes patients.

These receptors' targets are unknown. Library method: the immunoSEQ multiplex PCR assay. The entire isolated RNA was reverse transcribed using the High Capacity cDNA Reverse Transcription Kit, and thus expressed TCRB transcripts were sequenced. Held by TCRdb, this immuneACCESS table contains in-frame sequences only and omits some clones. Under half of the omission traces to an unresolved V gene where checked; the cause of the rest is unknown. This sample holds a few hundred thousand clones; over 9% were observed only once. Roughly 0.6% of the sample belongs to the ten largest clones. The sample consisted of central memory CD4+ T cells from blood. All receptors come from a man aged 25-40 years with type 1 diabetes.

V usage is TRBV10-3 and J usage is TRBJ2-7, with D possibly being TRBD1 or TRBD2 (5 bases each). Trimming stripped 7 bases from V and 5 bases from J, with 18 bases between. Looked up from germline, CDR1 is ENHRY and CDR2 is SYGVKD. The CDR3 spans 14 residues. CDR3 region: CAINPGTKRNEQYF. The CDR3 coding sequence is TGTGCCATCAATCCCGGGACGAAACGGAACGAGCAGTACTTC.

This clone was picked up a small number of times. V and J are TRBV6-5 and TRBJ2-1; D ambiguous. CDR1 and CDR2 from the germline V gene are MNHEY and SVGAGI. The CDR3 totals 14 residues. Between the trimmed V and J ends, which lost 5 bases and 5 bases, there was a span of 13 bases. CDR3 loop: CASSGVAKNNEQFF. CDR3 DNA: TGTGCCAGCAGTGGAGTGGCGAAAAACAATGAGCAGTTCTTC.

This clone was counted only a few times. The chain uses TRBV5-1 and TRBJ2-3, with 8 bases lining up with TRBD2. V gave up 0 bases and J gave up 5 bases; unmatched junction bases: 5. The CDR3 covers 15 residues. In germline, CDR1 is SGHRS, CDR2 YFSETQ. DNA for the CDR3: TGCGCCAGCAGCTTGGAGGGGCTAGCGGGAGATACGCAGTATTTT. Its translation is CASSLEGLAGDTQYF.

The chain links TRBV10-3 to TRBJ1-1; the match to TRBD1 covers 7 bases. Germline-derived CDR1 and CDR2 are ENHRY and SYGVKD. J was trimmed by 8 bases and V by 0 bases; bases with no gene match: 3. This CDR3 comprises 13 residues. This CDR3 is CAISESTGREAFF. CDR3 sequence (DNA): TGTGCCATCAGTGAGTCGACAGGGAGGGAAGCTTTCTTT.

V is TRBV19 and J is TRBJ1-1, with D uncertain. V was pared by 6 bases and J by 8 bases, with 19 bases between. Germline V lookup: CDR1 LNHDA, CDR2 SQIVND (reference sequence). CDR3 length: 14 residues. CDR3 protein: CASSQPRIPGEAFF. CDR3 in DNA: TGTGCCAGTAGCCAACCGAGGATCCCCGGAGAAGCTTTCTTT.

This chain links TRBV5-1 with TRBJ2-6; a possible D gene is TRBD1 (5 bases). This CDR3 contains 15 residues. CDR1 is SGHRS, CDR2 YFSETQ, per germline. V dropped 5 bases and J dropped 2 bases, with 11 bases sitting between them. CDR3 residues: CASRDAGTGANVLTF. The CDR3 DNA is TGCGCCAGCAGGGATGCAGGGACTGGGGCCAACGTCCTGACTTTC.

V gene TRBV18 combines with J gene TRBJ2-2; D remains ambiguous. The CDR3 is 16 amino acids. CDR1 and CDR2 (germline): KGHSH, LQKENI. Trimming took off 2 bases at V and 0 bases at J, with 10 bases between the two ends. The CDR3 reads CASSPRSQSNTGELFF. CDR3 sequence (DNA): TGTGCCAGCTCACCAAGAAGTCAGTCGAACACCGGGGAGCTGTTTTTT.

This chain links TRBV6-5 with TRBJ1-5; no reliable D call. Per germline, CDR1 MNHEY and CDR2 SVGAGI. With 0 bases removed from V and 7 bases from J, the gap between germline ends came to 7 bases. The length of the CDR3 is 13 residues. CDR3 in amino acids: CASSYSTGQPQHF. The CDR3 coding sequence is TGTGCCAGCAGTTACTCAACGGGCCAGCCCCAGCATTTT.

The gene calls are TRBV6-5 and TRBJ1-5; D might be TRBD1 (5 bases). V was clipped by 0 bases and J by 2 bases, with 5 bases between them. Germline CDR1 MNHEY, CDR2 SVGAGI. The CDR3 runs to 14 residues. CDR3: CASSYSRGNQPQHF. CDR3 coding DNA: TGTGCCAGCAGTTACTCCAGGGGCAATCAGCCCCAGCATTTT.

This clone was seen repeatedly, ten times or more. This chain links TRBV18 with TRBJ1-4, with 7 bases lining up with TRBD1. V was pared by 2 bases and J by 5 bases, with 11 bases of the junction left unmatched. The V gene's germline CDR1 is KGHSH and CDR2 LQKENI. The CDR3 contains 17 residues. The CDR3 region is CASSPRSPGTENEKLFF. CDR3 DNA: TGTGCCAGCTCACCAAGAAGTCCAGGGACAGAGAATGAAAAACTGTTTTTT.

This sequence joins TRBV14 and TRBJ2-7; D unclear. This CDR3 is built from 15 residues. Trimming removed 0 bases at V and 0 bases at J, with 9 bases between. Germline loops: CDR1 SGHDN, CDR2 FVKESK. The CDR3 reads CASSQERRPSYEQYF. CDR3 sequence (DNA): TGTGCCAGCAGCCAAGAGCGTCGCCCCTCCTACGAGCAGTACTTC. Supplemented by reference TRBV14 and TRBJ2-7, the full variable domain reads EAGVTQFPSHSVIEKGQTVTLRCDPISGHDNLYWYRRVMGKEIKFLLHFVKESKQDESGMPNNRFLAERTGGTYSTLKVQPAELEDSGVYFCASSQERRPSYEQYFGPGTRLTVT.